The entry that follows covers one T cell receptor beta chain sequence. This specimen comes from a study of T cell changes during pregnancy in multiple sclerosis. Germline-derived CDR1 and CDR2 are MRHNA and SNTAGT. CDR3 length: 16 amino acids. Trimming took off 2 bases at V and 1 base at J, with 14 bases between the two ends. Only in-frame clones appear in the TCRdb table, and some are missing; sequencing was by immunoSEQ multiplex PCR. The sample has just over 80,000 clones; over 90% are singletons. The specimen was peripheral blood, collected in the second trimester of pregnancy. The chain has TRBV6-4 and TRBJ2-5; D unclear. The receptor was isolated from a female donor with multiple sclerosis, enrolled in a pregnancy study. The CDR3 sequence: CASSDAIYSCQETQYF. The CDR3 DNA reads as TGTGCCAGCAGTGACGCGATATACAGCTGCCAAGAGACCCAGTACTTC.